Described below is a single TCR beta chain sequence and its context. This clonotype was detected only once. No antigen is known for it. Within one base of it there is no much larger clone, and no base qualities were kept. Evidence from a single read is weak. This entry comes from a study of CD8 T cells in Susac syndrome (dated by TCRdb to about 2019). Regarding the study in general: Among the sequenced Susac syndrome patients, more than five had clinically active disease and about 8 were in clinical remission. The study compared CD8+ T cell repertoire clonality among around 11 healthy donors, some 14 Susac syndrome patients and fewer than 19 multiple sclerosis patients. The study used repertoire sequencing to test whether antigen drove CD8+ T cell activation and differentiation in Susac syndrome. Susac syndrome patients were therapy-naive, on corticosteroids (some also receiving IVIg), or on IVIg alone at blood withdrawal. Study-wide conclusions, independent of this receptor: The number of individuals in the TCR sequencing and HLA analysis was recognized as being relatively small. Susac syndrome CD8+ repertoires showed clonal expansion, highest in CD8+ TEMRA cells and greater in clinically active than remitting patients. Approximately 15 Susac-specific public clones were identified in the total CD8+ repertoire, and five or six Susac-specific public clones were identified in the CD8+ TEMRA repertoire.

The V and J ends are trimmed by 4 bases and 3 bases, leaving 15 bases between them. CDR1 and CDR2, per the germline V gene (reference sequence), are LGHDT and YNNKEL. Including the terminal cysteine and phenylalanine, the CDR3 comprises 15 residues. The kept DNA is CDR3 alone, 45 bases in frame from the first base. RNA was extracted with the RNeasy kit and 0.5 to 1 ug was reverse transcribed using random hexamers. TCR beta CDR3 regions were amplified with the immunoSEQ multiplex PCR assay covering 54 Vbeta and 13 Jbeta segments. To correct PCR amplification bias, a synthetic template baseline was used for both primer optimization and computational correction. The authors processed their data as follows. Only productive sequences were kept, with reads annotated to V, D and J genes according to IMGT and analyzed in immunoSEQ Analyzer. Clonality was calculated as one minus the Shannon entropy normalized by log2 of the number of productive unique sequences. Public and private clones were assessed among the 100 most prevalent clones of each patient and control. Clones were defined as Susac-specific when absent from the healthy and MS cohorts, from about 970 published viral clones and from other ImmuneACCESS disease sequences. TCRdb passed the public sequencing reads through fastp at Q25 and MiXCR, retaining productive beta sequences. Every distinct CDR3 protein forms one entry, paired with its most common genes and DNA. The V and J calls here are based on TCRdb, not the publication. The sample table lists more than 65,000 distinct CDR3 sequences, around 93% of them with a count of one. The ten largest clones represent roughly 0.5% of the sample.

Peripheral blood CD8+ and CD4+ T cells from healthy donors, Susac syndrome patients and multiple sclerosis patients were profiled by high-throughput TCR beta sequencing. Recently defined diagnostic criteria for definite or probable disease were met by the Susac syndrome patients. Bulk CD8+ and CD4+ T cells were purified by magnetic negative isolation, while CD8+ TEMRA cells were enriched using FACS. Blood was collected in EDTA tubes and processed within 24 hours, with PBMCs isolated through density gradient centrifugation. PBMCs intended for TCR sequencing were frozen in liquid nitrogen and were later thawed in a 37 degrees C water bath. A purity of at least 90% was achieved for sorted or isolated CD4+, CD8+ and CD8+ TEMRA cells.

This TCR was recovered from a human donor with Susac syndrome. The V and J segments used are TRBV3-1 and TRBJ2-5, and TRBD2 may be the D gene, going by 6 matching bases. The sample comprised CD8+ T cells from PBMCs. The CDR3 reads as follows: CASSPRWRVEETQYF. The DNA reads as follows: TGTGCCAGCAGCCCCCGTTGGAGGGTGGAAGAGACCCAGTACTTC.